This T cell receptor (beta chain) is from a study of T cells expressing NK-cell markers. Overall study context: According to the study, TCR beta repertoires originated from sorted CD3+CD56+NKG2C+, CD3+CD56+NKG2C- and CD3+CD56-NKG2C+ T cells.

With the 5' RACE reads reprocessed, TCRdb shows one record per CDR3 protein and no DNA. The repertoire table contains about 540,000 distinct CDR3 sequences. The CDR3 is made up of 17 amino acids. Germline assignment: CDR1 SGHRS and CDR2 YFSETQ. As for this clonotype: Its specificity is unknown.

Notes on the study in general: Topping the CD3+CD56-NKG2C+ fraction as well were these clonotypes, in several donors.

The chain combines TRBV5-1 with TRBJ2-3; TCRdb calls TRBD1, which cannot be checked without DNA. The source material was blood T cells: a sorted CD56 or NKG2C T cell subset, CD4+ or CD8+ T cells, or bulk PBMC T cells (not recorded which). The TCR originated in a man younger than 35 in good health. The CDR3 here is CASSSDRTGQMMGTQYF.